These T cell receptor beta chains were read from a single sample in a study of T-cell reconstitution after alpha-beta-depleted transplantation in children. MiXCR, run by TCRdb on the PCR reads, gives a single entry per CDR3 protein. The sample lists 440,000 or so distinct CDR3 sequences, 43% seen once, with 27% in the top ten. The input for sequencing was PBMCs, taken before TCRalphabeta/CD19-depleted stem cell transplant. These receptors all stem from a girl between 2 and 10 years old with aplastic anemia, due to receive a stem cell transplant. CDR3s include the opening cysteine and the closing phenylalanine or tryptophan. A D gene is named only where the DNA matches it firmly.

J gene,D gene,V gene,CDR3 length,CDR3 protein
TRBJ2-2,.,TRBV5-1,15,CASSLRAADTGELFF
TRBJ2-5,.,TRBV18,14,CASSPRDPKETQYF
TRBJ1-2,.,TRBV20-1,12,CSTWLGVDGYTF
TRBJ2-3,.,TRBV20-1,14,CSARVAGATDTQYF
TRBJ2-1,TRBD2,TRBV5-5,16,CASSGPGLAGLNEQFF
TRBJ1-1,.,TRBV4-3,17,CASSQVYSGDMNTEAFF
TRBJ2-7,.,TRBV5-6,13,CASSWQGVAEQYF
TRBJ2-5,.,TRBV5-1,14,CASSLDWGGETQYF
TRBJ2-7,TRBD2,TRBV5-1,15,CASSLALAGGSEQYF
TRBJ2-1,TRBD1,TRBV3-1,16,CASSQEKGAGLNEQFF
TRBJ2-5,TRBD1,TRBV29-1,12,CSAYRGRETQYF
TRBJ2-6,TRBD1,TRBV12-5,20,CASGLVKDGTGIREANVLTF
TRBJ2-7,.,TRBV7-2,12,CASSDRSYEQYF
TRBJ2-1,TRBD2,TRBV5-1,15,CASSLETSGGDEQFF
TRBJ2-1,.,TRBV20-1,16,CSARAPELVSYNEQFF
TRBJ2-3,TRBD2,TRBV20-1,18,CSAILWELAGGDEDTQYF
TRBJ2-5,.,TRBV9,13,CASSVALDFTQYF
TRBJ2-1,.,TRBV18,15,CASSSNRDSYNEQFF
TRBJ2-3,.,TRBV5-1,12,CASSFLADTQYF
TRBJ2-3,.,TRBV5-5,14,CASTSGVRTDTQYF
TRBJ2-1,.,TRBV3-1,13,CASSQDIRSGQFF
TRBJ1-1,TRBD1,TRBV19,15,CASRRRDSKNTEAFF
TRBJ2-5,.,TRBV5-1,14,CASSPFTQGETQYF
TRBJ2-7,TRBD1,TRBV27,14,CASSPGTGFYEQYF
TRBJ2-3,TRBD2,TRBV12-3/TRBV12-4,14,CASSHSGGRDTQYF
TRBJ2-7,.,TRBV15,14,CATSRGDSQYEQYF
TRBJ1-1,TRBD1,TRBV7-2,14,CASRPDRATAEAFF
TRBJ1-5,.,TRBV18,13,CASSPQGTQPQHF
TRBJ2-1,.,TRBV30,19,CAWSVKGARSQSSYNEQFF
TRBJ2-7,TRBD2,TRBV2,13,CASSGTSVVEQYF
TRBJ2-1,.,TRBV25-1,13,CASSGARGNEQFF
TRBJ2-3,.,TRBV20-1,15,CSARGGRGRTDTQYF
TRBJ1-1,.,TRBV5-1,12,CASSIQSTEAFF
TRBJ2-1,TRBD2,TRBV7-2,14,CASSTSGRNIEQFF
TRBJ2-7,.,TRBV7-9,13,CASGTTLSYEQYF
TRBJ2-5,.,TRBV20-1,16,CSARDWGREYQETQYF
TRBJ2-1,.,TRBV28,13,CASSLYGLNEQFF
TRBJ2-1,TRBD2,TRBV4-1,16,CASSREAGGWGNEQFF
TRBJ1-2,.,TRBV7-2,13,CASSLATVDGYTF
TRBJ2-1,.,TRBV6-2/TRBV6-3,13,CASNPTSSNEQFF
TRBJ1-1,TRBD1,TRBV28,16,CASRPGTGRMYTEAFF
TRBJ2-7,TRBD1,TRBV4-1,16,CASSQDPGTGVFEQYF
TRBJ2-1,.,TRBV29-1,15,CSVEGTDSSYNEQFF
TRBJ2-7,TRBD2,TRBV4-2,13,CASSPRGAYEQYF
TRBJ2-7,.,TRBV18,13,CASSYQVNYEQYF